The clone carrying this TCR beta chain turned up a few times. Under the authors' procedure: Amplification with reference gene primers provided the estimates of nucleated cell counts. Libraries were prepared by immunoSEQ multiplex PCR; TCRdb keeps only in-frame clonotypes and omits some of them. For V, J and clone size, that table is used; D and trimming come from the DNA. The data contain around 220,000 clones, roughly 89% of them singletons. The sample comes from a study of blood T cell repertoires in COVID-19. The overall study: Sources were T cells, B-cell-depleted T cells, or PBMCs; the material itself was cDNA or gDNA.

With 5 bases removed from V and 7 bases from J, the gap between germline ends came to 8 bases. Germline V gives CDR1 SGHNT, CDR2 YENEEA. The CDR3 has 12 residues. Participants, about 18 to 95 years old, spanned around 25 US areas. This receptor was obtained from a woman between 35 and 50 years old who had recovered from COVID-19. V gene TRBV11-3 combines with J gene TRBJ2-2; D unresolved. Sequences were obtained from PBMCs or T cells enriched from blood (not recorded which). The CDR3 DNA reads as TGTGCCAGCAGCCTCGAGGTCGGGGAGCTGTTTTTT. Amino acids: CASSLEVGELFF.